The present T cell receptor beta chain was sequenced within a study of T cells in Graves' hyperthyroidism and ophthalmopathy. Lactation, pregnancy, other autoimmune disease or uncontrolled infection led to exclusion of patients. Notes on the study in general: The blood repertoire included most of the expanded thyroid clonotypes above 0.001. A model using 13 V-J features told ophthalmopathy apart from stable hyperthyroidism.

Many counts were recorded for this clonotype. What it binds is not known. Amplified regions were TCR beta CDR3 sequences from RNA transcripts. Initially, a first-round RT-PCR of the TCR CDR3 employed the HTBI primer set. Each CDR3 protein is one row after TCRdb ran MiXCR on the multiplex PCR reads. There are under 200,000 distinct CDR3 sequences in the sample; around 8.9% occur only once, and approximately 20% lies in the top ten. This CDR3 region has 14 residues. CDR1 and CDR2 (germline): KGHSH, LQKENI. With 3 bases clipped from V and 1 base from J, the junction kept 2 bases outside the gene matches. The receptor was isolated from a woman younger than 35 with Graves' hyperthyroidism that later progressed to Graves' ophthalmopathy. This chain connects TRBV18 to TRBJ1-2, with 7 nucleotides matching TRBD1. The specimen was blood. CDR3 in amino acids: CASSPDRNNYGYTF. CDR3 DNA sequence: TGTGCCAGCTCACCGGACAGGAATAACTATGGCTACACCTTC.